This TCR beta chain was recorded in a study of technical replicates of blood from several donors. CDR1 is SGHRS, CDR2 YFSETQ, per germline. The CDR3 totals 13 residues. Trimming removed 0 bases at V and 6 bases at J, with 9 bases between. Here immunoSEQ multiplex PCR was the method, and the copy in TCRdb shows in-frame clones only, minus some. The sample holds 95,000 to 100,000 clones; 96% are singletons and the top ten take 0.2% to 0.25%. The TCR comes from a human donor in good health. Sequencing was performed on T cells isolated from PBMCs. The chain joins TRBV5-1 to TRBJ1-2, with D tentatively TRBD1 (5 bases). CDR3 sequence (DNA): TGCGCCAGCAGCTTGGGTCCCAGGGATGGCTACACCTTC. This encodes CASSLGPRDGYTF.